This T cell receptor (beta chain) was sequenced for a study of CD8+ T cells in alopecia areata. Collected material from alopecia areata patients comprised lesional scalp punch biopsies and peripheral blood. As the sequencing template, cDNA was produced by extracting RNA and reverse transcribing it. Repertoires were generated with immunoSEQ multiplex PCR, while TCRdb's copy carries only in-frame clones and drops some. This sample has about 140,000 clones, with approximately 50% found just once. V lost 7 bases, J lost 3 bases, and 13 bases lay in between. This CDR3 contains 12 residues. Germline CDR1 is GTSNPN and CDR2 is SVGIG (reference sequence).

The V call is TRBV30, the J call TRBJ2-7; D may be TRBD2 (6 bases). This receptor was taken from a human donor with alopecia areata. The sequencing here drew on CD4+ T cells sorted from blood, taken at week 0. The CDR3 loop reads CALIWGGYEQYF. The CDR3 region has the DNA TGTGCCTTAATTTGGGGAGGCTACGAGCAGTACTTC.